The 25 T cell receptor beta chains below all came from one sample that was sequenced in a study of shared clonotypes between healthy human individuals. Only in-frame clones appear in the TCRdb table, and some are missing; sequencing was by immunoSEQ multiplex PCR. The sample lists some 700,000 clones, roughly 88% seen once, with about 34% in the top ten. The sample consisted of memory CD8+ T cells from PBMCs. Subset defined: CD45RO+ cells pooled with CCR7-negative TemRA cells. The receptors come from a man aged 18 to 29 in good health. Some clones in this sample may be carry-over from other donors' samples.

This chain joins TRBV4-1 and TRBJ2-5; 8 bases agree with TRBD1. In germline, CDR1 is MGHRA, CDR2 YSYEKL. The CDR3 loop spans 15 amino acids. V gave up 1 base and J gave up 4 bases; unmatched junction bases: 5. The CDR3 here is CASSQVQGARETQYF. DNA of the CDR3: TGCGCCAGCAGCCAAGTTCAGGGGGCGAGAGAGACCCAGTACTTC.

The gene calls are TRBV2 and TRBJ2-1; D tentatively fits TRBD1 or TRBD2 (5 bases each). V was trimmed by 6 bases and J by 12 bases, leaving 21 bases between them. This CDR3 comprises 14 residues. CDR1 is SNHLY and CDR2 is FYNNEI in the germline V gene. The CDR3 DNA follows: TGTGCCAGCAGAATCCGGGACCGGGGCCCGGGGCAGTTCTTC. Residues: CASRIRDRGPGQFF. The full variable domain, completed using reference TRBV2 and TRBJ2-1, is EPEVTQTPSHQVTQMGQEVILRCVPISNHLYFYWYRQILGQKVEFLVSFYNNEISEKSEIFDDQFSVERPDGSNFTLKIRSTKLEDSAMYFCASRIRDRGPGQFFGPGTRLTVL.

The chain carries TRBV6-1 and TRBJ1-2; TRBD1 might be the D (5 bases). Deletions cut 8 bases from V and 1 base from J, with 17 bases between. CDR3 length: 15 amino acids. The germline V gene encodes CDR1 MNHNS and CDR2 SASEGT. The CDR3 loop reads CASPDEGFGNYGYTF. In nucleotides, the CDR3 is TGTGCCAGCCCCGACGAGGGGTTTGGTAACTATGGCTACACCTTC.

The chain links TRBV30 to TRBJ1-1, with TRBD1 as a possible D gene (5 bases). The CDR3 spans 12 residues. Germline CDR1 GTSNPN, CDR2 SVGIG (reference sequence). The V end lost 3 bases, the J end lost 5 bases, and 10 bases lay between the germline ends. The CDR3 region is CAWSSGRTEAFF. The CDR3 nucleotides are TGTGCCTGGAGCTCAGGGAGGACTGAAGCTTTCTTT.

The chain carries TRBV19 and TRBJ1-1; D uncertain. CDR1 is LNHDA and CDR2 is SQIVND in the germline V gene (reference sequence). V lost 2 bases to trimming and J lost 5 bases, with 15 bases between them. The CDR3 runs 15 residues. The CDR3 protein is CASSIPGLGGTEAFF. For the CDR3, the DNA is TGTGCCAGTAGTATACCGGGCTTAGGAGGAACTGAAGCTTTCTTT. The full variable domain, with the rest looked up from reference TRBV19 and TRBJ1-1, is DGGITQSPKYLFRKEGQNVTLSCEQNLNHDAMYWYRQDPGQGLRLIYYSQIVNDFQKGDIAEGYSVSREKKESFPLTVTSAQKNPTAFYLCASSIPGLGGTEAFFGQGTRLTVV.

The CDR3 loop reads CASSTGMLAYEQYF. DNA of the CDR3: TGTGCCAGCAGTACAGGGATGCTCGCCTACGAGCAGTACTTC. The chain has TRBV27 and TRBJ2-7; possibly TRBD1 for D (6 bases). With 5 bases removed from V and 2 bases from J, the gap between germline ends came to 13 bases. The germline CDR1 and CDR2 sequences are MNHEY and SMNVEV (reference sequence). The CDR3 totals 14 residues.

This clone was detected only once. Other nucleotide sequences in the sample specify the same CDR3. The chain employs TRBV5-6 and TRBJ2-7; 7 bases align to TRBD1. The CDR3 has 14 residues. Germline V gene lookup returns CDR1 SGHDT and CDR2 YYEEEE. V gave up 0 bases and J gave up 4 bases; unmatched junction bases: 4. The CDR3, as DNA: TGTGCCAGCAGCTTGGGACAGGGCAGTTACGAGCAGTACTTC. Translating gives CASSLGQGSYEQYF. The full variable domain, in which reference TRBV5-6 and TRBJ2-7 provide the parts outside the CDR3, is DAGVTQSPTHLIKTRGQQVTLRCSPKSGHDTVSWYQQALGQGPQFIFQYYEEEERQRGNFPDRFSGHQFPNYSSELNVNALLLGDSALYLCASSLGQGSYEQYFGPGTRLTVT.

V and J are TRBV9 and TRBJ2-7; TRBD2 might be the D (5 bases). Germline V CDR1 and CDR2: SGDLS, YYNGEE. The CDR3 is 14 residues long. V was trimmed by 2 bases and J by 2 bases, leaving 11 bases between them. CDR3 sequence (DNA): TGTGCCAGCAGCGTGGAGGAGGCCCCCTACGAGCAGTACTTC. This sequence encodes CASSVEEAPYEQYF.

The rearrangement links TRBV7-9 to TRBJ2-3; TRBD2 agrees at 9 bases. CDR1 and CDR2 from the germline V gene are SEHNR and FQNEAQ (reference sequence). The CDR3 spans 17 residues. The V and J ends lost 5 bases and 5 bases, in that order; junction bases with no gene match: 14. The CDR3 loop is CASSPWERREGGDTQYF. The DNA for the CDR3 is TGTGCCAGCAGCCCGTGGGAGCGGCGGGAGGGGGGAGATACGCAGTATTTT.

The CDR3: CASSLAGTLYGYTF. The CDR3 nucleotides are TGTGCCAGCAGCTTAGCCGGGACTCTCTATGGCTACACCTTC. The chain couples TRBV7-2 to TRBJ1-2, with D maybe TRBD1 (5 bases). This CDR3 contains 14 residues. Germline CDR1 and CDR2: SGHTA and FQGNSA. V lost 0 bases, J lost 4 bases, and 9 bases lay in between.

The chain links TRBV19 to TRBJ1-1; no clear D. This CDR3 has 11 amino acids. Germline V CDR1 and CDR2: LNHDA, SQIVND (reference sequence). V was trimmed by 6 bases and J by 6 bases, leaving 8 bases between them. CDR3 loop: CASSFFSEAFF. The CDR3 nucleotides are TGTGCCAGTAGCTTTTTCTCTGAAGCTTTCTTT. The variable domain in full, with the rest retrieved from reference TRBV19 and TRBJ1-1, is DGGITQSPKYLFRKEGQNVTLSCEQNLNHDAMYWYRQDPGQGLRLIYYSQIVNDFQKGDIAEGYSVSREKKESFPLTVTSAQKNPTAFYLCASSFFSEAFFGQGTRLTVV.

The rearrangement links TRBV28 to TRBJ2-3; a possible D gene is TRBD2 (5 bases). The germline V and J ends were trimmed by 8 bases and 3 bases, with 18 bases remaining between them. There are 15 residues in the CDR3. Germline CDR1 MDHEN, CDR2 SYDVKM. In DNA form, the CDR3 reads TGTGCCAGCGACGGGAAGGAGCTCGGGACAGATACGCAGTATTTT. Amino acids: CASDGKELGTDTQYF.

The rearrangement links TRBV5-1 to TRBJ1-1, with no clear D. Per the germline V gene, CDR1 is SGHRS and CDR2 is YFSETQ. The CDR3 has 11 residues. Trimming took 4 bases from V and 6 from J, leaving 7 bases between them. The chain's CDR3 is CASSMGSEAFF. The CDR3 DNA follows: TGCGCCAGCAGCATGGGCTCTGAAGCTTTCTTT.

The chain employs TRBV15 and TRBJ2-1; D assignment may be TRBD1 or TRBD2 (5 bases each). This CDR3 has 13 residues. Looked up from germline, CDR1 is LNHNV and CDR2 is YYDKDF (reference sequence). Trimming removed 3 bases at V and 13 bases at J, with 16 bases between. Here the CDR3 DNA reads TGTGCCACCAGCAGCGGGTCTCCGGGGCCCCAGTTCTTC. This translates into CATSSGSPGPQFF.

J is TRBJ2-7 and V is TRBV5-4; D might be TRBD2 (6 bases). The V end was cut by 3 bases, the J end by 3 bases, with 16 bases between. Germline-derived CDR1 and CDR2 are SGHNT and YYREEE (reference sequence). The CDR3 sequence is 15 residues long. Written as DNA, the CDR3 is TGTGCCAGCAGCTCCCGGGACTTGGGGGGCTACGAGCAGTACTTC. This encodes CASSSRDLGGYEQYF.

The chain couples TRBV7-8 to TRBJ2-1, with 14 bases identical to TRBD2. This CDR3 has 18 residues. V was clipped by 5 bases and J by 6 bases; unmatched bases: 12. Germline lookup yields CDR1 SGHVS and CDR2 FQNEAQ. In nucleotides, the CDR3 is TGTGCCAGCAGCCCGGGGACTAGCGGGGGACTCTCGGCCAATGAGCAGTTCTTC. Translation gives CASSPGTSGGLSANEQFF.

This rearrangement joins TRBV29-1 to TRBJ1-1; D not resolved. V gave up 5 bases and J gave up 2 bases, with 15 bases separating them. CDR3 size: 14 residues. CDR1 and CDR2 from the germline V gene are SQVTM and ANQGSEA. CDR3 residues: CSVMERGSNTEAFF. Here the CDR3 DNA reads TGCAGCGTTATGGAGAGAGGGAGTAACACTGAAGCTTTCTTT.

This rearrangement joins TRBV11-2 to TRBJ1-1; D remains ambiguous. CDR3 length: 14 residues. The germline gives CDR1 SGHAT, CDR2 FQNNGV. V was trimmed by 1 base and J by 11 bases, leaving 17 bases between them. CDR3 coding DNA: TGTGCCAGCAGCTTAGTGTTGGTGTCGGACGGGGCTTTCTTT. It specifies CASSLVLVSDGAFF.

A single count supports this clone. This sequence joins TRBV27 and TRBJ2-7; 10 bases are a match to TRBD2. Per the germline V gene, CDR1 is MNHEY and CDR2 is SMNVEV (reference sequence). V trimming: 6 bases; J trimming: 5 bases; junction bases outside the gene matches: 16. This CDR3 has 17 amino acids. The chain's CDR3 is CASSPTPSSGRSNEQYF. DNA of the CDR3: TGTGCCAGCAGCCCCACCCCTTCTAGCGGGAGAAGTAACGAGCAGTACTTC.

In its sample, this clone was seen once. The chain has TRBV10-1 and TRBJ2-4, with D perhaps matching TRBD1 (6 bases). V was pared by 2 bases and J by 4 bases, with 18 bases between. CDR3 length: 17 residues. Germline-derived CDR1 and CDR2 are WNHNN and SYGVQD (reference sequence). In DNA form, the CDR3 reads TGCGCCAGCAGTGAGGGACGGACCCGGACAGTTAAAAACATTCAGTACTTC. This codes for CASSEGRTRTVKNIQYF.

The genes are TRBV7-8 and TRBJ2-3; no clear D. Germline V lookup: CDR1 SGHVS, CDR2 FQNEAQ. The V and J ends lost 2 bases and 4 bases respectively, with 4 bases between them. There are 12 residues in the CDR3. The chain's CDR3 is CASSLYADTQYF. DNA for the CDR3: TGTGCCAGCAGCTTATATGCAGATACGCAGTATTTT.

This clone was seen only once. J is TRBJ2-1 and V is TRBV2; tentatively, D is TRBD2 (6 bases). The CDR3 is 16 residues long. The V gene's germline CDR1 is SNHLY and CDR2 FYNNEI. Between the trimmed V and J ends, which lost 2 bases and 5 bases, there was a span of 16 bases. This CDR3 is CASSEPLRELHNEQFF. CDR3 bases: TGTGCCAGCAGTGAACCACTACGGGAGTTGCACAATGAGCAGTTCTTC.

In DNA, the CDR3 is TGTGCCACCAGTACAATAGCCAAAAACATTCAGTACTTC. Its protein product is CATSTIAKNIQYF. The rearrangement joins TRBV15 to TRBJ2-4; D is undetermined. Germline CDR1 and CDR2: LNHNV and YYDKDF (reference sequence). The CDR3 covers 13 residues. V lost 6 bases, J lost 0 bases, and 6 bases lay in between.

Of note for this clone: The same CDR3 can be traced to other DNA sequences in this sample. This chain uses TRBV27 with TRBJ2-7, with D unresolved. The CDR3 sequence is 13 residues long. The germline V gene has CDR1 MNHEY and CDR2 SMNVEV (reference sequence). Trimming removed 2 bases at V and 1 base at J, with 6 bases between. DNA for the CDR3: TGTGCCAGCAGTTTAAAGGAATCCTACGAGCAGTACTTC. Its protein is CASSLKESYEQYF.

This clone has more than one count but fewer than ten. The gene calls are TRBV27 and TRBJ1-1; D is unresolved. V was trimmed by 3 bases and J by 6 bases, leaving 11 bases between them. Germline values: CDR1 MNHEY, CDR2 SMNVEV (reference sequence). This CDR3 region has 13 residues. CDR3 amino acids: CASSLFLNAEAFF. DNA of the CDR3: TGTGCCAGCAGTTTGTTTCTCAACGCTGAAGCTTTCTTT.